This T cell receptor beta chain was sequenced for a study of breast tumors, draining lymph nodes, adjacent tissues. TCRdb reanalysed the multiplex PCR reads using MiXCR and keeps one entry per CDR3 protein. The data show under 250,000 distinct CDR3 sequences, less than 40% seen once. Overall study findings and caveats: Compared with lymph nodes, tumors were less diverse; compared with nontumor tissue, more.

Samples came from axillary lymph nodes draining the breast cancer. This clonotype was counted many times. Its specificity is unknown. The source is a female donor with breast cancer. Some clones in this sample may be carry-over from other donors' samples. The sequenced material came from axillary lymph node tissue.

CDR3 region: CASTFRGSDTQYF. DNA of the CDR3: TGCGCCAGCACGTTCAGGGGGTCGGATACGCAGTATTTT. The gene calls are TRBV5-1 and TRBJ2-3; TRBD1 aligns across 7 bases. CDR3 size: 13 residues. V lost 6 bases, J lost 6 bases, and 7 bases stayed unmatched. The V gene's germline CDR1 is SGHRS and CDR2 YFSETQ.